This T cell receptor (beta chain) was documented in a study of human T cells and chemical hapten exposure (dated by TCRdb to the early 2020s). Regarding the research as a whole: For sensitization, 2% DPC in acetone was applied to a roughly 2 cm by roughly 2 cm area of upper inner arm skin. Throughout the study period of roughly five months, patients also received therapeutic DPC doses to the scalp every week. Patch testing on the upper back used Finn chambers containing 0.01% DPC, with scoring done after 6 days according to International Contact Dermatitis Research Group standards. The mostly female patient cohort included alopecia areata with under or over 50% scalp involvement, alopecia totalis and alopecia universalis. The libraries were sequenced as a pool, and the TCR yield per sample differed mostly because of small variations in library volumes within the pool. The study tracked peripheral blood TCR repertoire changes in vivo during primary and secondary sensitization to the hapten diphenylcyclopropenone (DPC) in alopecia patients. Blood samples were taken from patients before sensitization (week 0) and then at 2, 6 and about 24 weeks after DPC sensitization. For TCR sequencing, blood came from over 25 alopecia patients at anywhere from one to four time points (pre-sensitization, 2, 6 and 24 weeks). The research as a whole found: Significantly more large CDR3 similarity clusters were formed by expanded TCRs than by pre-sensitization or healthy control sets, consistent with antigen-driven responses. All patients had alopecia, a presumed autoimmune disease, so their immune response might differ from that of healthy individuals. A positive correlation was found between the number of PT1 expanded TCRs and patch test score, with significance reached at thresholds 8, 16 and 32 but not 4. Repeated subsampling changed both the strength of the expansion versus patch-test correlation and the threshold at which that correlation became significant. No change with DPC sensitization was found in the number of TCRs above 1 in 1000 frequency, and no evidence of global repertoire structure alterations was found.

Sequences SGHRS (CDR1) and YFSETQ (CDR2) are obtained from the germline V gene. The CDR3 measures 14 amino acids from cysteine to phenylalanine. Kept here is only the CDR3 DNA, which spans 42 bases and is read in frame from base 1. V is pruned by 3 bases and J by 5 bases, leaving 3 bases of the junction without a gene match. The library was generated by RACE. Data came from a NextSeq 500. During library preparation, unique molecular identifiers were attached to individual cDNA molecules so that TCRs could be counted quantitatively and reproducibly. From each blood RNA sample, both TCR alpha and TCR beta chains were sequenced. Per the original workflow: Samples had a median of roughly 91,000 TCRs, with a range from 23,224 to 690,600. The Decombinator software suite was used to annotate the V, J and CDR3 of the TCR reads. For PS versus PT1 abundance plots, all samples were subsampled to the same number of TCRs (28,000). TCRs were defined as expanded if absent before sensitization and observed at least eight times at the 2-week time point. TCRdb passed the public sequencing reads through fastp at Q25 and MiXCR, retaining productive beta sequences. Merged by CDR3 protein, the rows form single entries marked with the most common genes and DNA. TCRdb, rather than the study authors, made the V and J calls. This sample holds about 190,000 distinct CDR3 sequences; about 22% were observed only once. The ten largest clones capture around 2.5% of the sample.

In regard to this clonotype: The antigen it binds to is not known. It has no much larger one-base neighbor in the sample; base qualities were not kept.

The sample's time point label, in plain terms: patch test 3, about 24 weeks after DPC sensitization. What this sample's treatment or condition label stands for: therapeutic diphenylcyclopropenone sensitization with weekly scalp DPC. At every patch-test visit, the blood draw took place before the patch test was put on. Patients were considered eligible if aged 18 to 70, diagnosed with alopecia and deemed suitable for DPC therapy, and patients were excluded if pregnant. Total RNA was extracted from unfractionated whole blood collected in Tempus Blood RNA tubes. The chain uses TRBV5-1 and TRBJ2-1, and 9 junction bases match TRBD1. The TCR sequence derives from a woman aged 40 to 49 with alopecia areata. Some clones in this sample may be carry-over from other donors' samples. The specimen comprised whole blood, sampled in connection with sensitization to the hapten diphenylcyclopropenone (DPC). The DNA is as follows: TGCGCCAGCAGCTCTAGGACAGGGGACAATGAGCAGTTCTTC. Translated, it gives CASSSRTGDNEQFF.